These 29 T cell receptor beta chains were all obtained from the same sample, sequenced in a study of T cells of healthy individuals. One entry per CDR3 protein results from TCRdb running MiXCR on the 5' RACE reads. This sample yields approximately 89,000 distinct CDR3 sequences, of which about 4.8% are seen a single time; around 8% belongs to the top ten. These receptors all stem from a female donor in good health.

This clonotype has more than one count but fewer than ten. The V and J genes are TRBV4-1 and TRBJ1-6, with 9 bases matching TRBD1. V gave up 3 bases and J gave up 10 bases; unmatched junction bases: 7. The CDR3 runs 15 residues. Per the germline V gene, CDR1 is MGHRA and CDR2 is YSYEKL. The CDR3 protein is CASSQGDRERSPLHF. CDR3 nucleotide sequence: TGCGCCAGCAGCCAGGGGGACAGGGAACGGTCACCCCTCCACTTT.

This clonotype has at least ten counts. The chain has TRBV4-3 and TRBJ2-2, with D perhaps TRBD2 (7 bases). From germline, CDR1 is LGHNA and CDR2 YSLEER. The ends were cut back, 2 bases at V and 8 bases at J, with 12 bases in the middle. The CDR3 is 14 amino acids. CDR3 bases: TGCGCCAGCAGCCAAACCAGGGGAGGGGGGGAGCTGTTTTTT. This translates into CASSQTRGGGELFF.

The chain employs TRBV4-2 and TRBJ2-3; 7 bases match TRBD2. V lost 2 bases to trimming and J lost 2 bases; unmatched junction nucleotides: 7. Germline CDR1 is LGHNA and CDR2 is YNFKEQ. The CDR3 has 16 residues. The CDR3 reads CASSQMSLAATDTQYF. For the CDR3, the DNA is TGTGCCAGCAGCCAAATGAGCCTAGCGGCCACAGATACGCAGTATTTT.

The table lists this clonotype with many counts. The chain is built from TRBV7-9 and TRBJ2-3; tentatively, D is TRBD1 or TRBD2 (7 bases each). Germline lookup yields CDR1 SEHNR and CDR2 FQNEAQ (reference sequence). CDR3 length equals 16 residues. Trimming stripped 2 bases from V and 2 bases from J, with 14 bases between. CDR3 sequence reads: CASSLWEGASTDTQYF. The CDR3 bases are TGTGCCAGCAGCTTATGGGAGGGGGCCTCCACAGATACGCAGTATTTT.

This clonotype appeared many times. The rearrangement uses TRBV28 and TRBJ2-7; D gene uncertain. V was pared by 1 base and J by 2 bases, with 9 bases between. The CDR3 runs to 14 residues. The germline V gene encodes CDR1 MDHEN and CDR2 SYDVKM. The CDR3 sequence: CASSLSPSTYEQYF. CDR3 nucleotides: TGTGCCAGCAGTTTATCCCCGAGTACCTACGAGCAGTACTTC.

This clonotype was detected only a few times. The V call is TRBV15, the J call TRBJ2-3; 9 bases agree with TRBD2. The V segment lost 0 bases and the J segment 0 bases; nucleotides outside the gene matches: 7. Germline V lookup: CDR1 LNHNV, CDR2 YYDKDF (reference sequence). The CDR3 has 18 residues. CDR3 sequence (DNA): TGTGCCACCAGCAGAGACGATAGCGGGAGAGGAAGCACAGATACGCAGTATTTT. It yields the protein CATSRDDSGRGSTDTQYF.

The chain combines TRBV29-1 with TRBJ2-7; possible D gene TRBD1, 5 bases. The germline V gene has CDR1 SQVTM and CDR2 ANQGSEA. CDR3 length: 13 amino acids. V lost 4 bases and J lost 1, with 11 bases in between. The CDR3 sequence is CSVGTTVSYEQYF. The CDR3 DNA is TGCAGCGTTGGGACGACAGTTTCCTACGAGCAGTACTTC.

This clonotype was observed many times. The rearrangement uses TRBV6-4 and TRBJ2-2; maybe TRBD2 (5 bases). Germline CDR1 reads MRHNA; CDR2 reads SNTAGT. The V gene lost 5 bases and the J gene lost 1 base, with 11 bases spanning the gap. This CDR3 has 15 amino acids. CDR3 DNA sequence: TGTGCCAGCAGTCTCCGGACTGGGAACACCGGGGAGCTGTTTTTT. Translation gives CASSLRTGNTGELFF.

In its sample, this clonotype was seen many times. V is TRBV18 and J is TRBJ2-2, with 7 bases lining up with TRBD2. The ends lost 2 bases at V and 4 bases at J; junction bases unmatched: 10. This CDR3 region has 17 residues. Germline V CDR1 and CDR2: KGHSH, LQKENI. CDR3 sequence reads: CASSPGSGGRRTGELFF. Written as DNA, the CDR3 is TGTGCCAGCTCACCAGGAAGTGGCGGGAGACGCACCGGGGAGCTGTTTTTT.

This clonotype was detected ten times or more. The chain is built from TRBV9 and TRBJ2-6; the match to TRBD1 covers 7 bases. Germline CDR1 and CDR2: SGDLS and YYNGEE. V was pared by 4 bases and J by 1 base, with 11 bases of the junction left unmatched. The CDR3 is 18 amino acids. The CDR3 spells CASSPRDSGESGANVLTF. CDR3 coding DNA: TGTGCCAGCAGCCCCCGGGACAGTGGGGAGTCTGGGGCCAACGTCCTGACTTTC.

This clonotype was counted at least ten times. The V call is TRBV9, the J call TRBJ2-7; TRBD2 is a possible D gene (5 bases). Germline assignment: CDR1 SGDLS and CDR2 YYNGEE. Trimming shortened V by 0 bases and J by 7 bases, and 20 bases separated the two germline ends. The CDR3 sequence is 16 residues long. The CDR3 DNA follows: TGTGCCAGCAGCGTAGATCACCAACCTACTACTAGTGAGCAGTACTTC. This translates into CASSVDHQPTTSEQYF.

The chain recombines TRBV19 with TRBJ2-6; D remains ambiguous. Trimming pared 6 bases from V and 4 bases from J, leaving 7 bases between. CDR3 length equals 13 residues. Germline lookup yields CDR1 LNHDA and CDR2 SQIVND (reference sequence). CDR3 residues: CASRVVGANVLTF. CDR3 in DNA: TGTGCCAGTAGAGTGGTCGGGGCCAACGTCCTGACTTTC.

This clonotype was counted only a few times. The CDR3 sequence: CASSLVRTPLNYGYTF. In nucleotides, the CDR3 is TGTGCCAGCAGCTTAGTTCGGACACCCCTCAACTATGGCTACACCTTC. The chain employs TRBV7-2 and TRBJ1-2; maybe TRBD1 (5 bases). The CDR3 runs 16 residues. The V end was cut by 1 base, the J end by 2 bases, with 14 bases between. The germline V gene has CDR1 SGHTA and CDR2 FQGNSA.

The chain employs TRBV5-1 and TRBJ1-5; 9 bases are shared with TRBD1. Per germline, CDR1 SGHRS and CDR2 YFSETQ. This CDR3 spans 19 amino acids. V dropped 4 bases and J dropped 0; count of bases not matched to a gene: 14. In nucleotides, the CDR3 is TGCGCCAGCAGCCCAGGGACAGGGCATCCCCTATATAGCAATCAGCCCCAGCATTTT. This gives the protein CASSPGTGHPLYSNQPQHF.

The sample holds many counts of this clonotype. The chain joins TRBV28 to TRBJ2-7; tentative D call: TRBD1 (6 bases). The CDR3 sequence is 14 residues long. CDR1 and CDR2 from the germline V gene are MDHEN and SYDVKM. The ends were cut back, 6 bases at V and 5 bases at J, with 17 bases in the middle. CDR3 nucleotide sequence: TGTGCCAGCAGCTCAGGGGCCCACCACAACGAGCAGTACTTC. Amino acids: CASSSGAHHNEQYF. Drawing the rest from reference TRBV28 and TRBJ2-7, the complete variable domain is DVKVTQSSRYLVKRTGEKVFLECVQDMDHENMFWYRQDPGLGLRLIYFSYDVKMKEKGDIPEGYSVSREKKERFSLILESASTNQTSMYLCASSSGAHHNEQYFGPGTRLTVT.

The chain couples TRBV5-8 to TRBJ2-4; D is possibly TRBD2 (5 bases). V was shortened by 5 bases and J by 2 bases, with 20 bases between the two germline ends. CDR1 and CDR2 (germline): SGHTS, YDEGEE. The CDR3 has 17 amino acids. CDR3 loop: CASRPEGGAETKNIQYF. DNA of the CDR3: TGTGCCAGCAGACCCGAAGGAGGTGCCGAAACCAAAAACATTCAGTACTTC.

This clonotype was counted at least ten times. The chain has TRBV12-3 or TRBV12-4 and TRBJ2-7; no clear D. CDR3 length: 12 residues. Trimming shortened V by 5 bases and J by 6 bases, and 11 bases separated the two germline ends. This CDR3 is CASSLILGEQYF. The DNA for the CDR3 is TGTGCCAGCAGTCTCATTCTGGGCGAGCAGTACTTC.

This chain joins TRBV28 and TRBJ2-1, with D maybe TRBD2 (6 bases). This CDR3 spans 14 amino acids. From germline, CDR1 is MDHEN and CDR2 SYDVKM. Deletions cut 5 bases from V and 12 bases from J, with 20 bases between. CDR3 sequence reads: CASSHSPKRAGQFF. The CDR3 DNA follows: TGTGCCAGCAGTCATAGTCCCAAAAGAGCGGGGCAGTTCTTC. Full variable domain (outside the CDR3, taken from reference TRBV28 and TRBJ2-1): DVKVTQSSRYLVKRTGEKVFLECVQDMDHENMFWYRQDPGLGLRLIYFSYDVKMKEKGDIPEGYSVSREKKERFSLILESASTNQTSMYLCASSHSPKRAGQFFGPGTRLTVL.

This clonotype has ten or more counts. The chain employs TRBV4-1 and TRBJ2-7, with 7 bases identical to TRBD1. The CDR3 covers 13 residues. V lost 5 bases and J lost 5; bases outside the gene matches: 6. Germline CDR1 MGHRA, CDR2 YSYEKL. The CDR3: CASSYDRADEQYF. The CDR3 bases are TGCGCCAGCAGCTATGACAGGGCGGACGAGCAGTACTTC.

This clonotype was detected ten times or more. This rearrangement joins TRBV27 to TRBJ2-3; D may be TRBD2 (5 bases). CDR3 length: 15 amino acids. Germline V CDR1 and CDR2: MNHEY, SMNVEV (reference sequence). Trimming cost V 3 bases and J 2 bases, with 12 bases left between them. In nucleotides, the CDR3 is TGTGCCAGCAGTTTGGTCGCGGGCTCCACAGATACGCAGTATTTT. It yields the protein CASSLVAGSTDTQYF.

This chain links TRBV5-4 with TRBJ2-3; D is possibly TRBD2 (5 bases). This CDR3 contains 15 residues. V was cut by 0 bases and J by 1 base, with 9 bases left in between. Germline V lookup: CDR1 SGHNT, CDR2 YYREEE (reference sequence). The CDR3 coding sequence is TGTGCCAGCAGCTTGGCGGGGTCCCGCACAGATACGCAGTATTTT. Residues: CASSLAGSRTDTQYF.

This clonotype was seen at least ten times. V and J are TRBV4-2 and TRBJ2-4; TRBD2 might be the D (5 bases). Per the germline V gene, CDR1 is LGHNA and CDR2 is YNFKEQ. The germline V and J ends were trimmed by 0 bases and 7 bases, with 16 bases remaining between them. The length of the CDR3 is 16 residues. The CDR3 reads CASSQDEGQHGNIQYF. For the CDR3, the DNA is TGTGCCAGCAGCCAAGACGAGGGTCAACACGGGAACATTCAGTACTTC.

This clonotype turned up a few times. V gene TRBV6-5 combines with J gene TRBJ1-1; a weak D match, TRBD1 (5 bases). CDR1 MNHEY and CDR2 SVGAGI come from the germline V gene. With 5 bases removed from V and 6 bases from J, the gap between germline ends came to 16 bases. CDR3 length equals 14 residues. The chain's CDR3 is CASSPLGGDAEAFF. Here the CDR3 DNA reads TGTGCCAGCAGTCCTCTTGGGGGGGACGCTGAAGCTTTCTTT.

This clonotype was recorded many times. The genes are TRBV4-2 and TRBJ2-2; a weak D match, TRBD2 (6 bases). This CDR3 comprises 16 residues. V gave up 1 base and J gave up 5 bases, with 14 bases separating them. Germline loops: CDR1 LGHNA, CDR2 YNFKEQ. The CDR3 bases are TGTGCCAGCAGCCAAGTGCTAACTAGCCCAACCGGGGAGCTGTTTTTT. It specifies CASSQVLTSPTGELFF.

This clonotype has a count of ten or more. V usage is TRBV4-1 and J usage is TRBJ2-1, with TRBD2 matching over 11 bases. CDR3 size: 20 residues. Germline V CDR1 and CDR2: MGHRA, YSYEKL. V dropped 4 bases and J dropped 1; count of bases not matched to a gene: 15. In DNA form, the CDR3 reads TGCGCCAGCAGCCTAAATAGCGGGAGGGCTACGCGGCGGTCCTACAATGAGCAGTTCTTC. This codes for CASSLNSGRATRRSYNEQFF.

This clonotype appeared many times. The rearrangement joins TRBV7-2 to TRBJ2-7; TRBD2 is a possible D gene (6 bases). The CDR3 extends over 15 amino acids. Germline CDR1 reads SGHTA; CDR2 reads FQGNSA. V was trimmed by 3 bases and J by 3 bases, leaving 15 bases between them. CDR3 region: CASSFVRISGYEQYF. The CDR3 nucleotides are TGTGCCAGCAGCTTTGTCCGGATTAGCGGCTACGAGCAGTACTTC.

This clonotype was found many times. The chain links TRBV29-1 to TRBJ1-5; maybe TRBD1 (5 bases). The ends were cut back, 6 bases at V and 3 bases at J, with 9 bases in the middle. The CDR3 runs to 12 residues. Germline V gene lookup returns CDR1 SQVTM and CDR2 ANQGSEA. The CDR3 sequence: CSVGGDNQPQHF. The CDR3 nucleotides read TGCAGCGTGGGGGGGGACAATCAGCCCCAGCATTTT.

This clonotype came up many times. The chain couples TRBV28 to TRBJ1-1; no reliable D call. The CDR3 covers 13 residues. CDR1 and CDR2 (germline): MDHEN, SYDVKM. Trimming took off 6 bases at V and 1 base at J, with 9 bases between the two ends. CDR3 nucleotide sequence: TGTGCCAGCAGGAGAAAATGGAACACTGAAGCTTTCTTT. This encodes CASRRKWNTEAFF.

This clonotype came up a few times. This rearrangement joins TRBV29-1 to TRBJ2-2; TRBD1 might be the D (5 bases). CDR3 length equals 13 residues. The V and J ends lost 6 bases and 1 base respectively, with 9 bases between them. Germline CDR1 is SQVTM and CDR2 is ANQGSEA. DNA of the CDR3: TGCAGCGTCGGCACAGGGAACACCGGGGAGCTGTTTTTT. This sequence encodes CSVGTGNTGELFF.